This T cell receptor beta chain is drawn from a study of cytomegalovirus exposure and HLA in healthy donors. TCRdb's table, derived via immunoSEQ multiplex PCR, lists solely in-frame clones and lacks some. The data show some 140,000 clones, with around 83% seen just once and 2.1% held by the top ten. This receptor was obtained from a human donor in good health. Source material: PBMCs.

This chain's CDR3 is CASSRGLLGTEAFF. CDR3 nucleotide sequence: TGTGCCAGCAGCAGGGGACTGCTCGGGACTGAAGCTTTCTTT. The V and J genes are TRBV5-6 and TRBJ1-1, with D possibly TRBD1 on 5 matching bases. The CDR3 totals 14 residues. Trimming took off 4 bases at V and 5 bases at J, with 15 bases between the two ends. The germline CDR1 and CDR2 sequences are SGHDT and YYEEEE.